This TCR beta chain derives from a study of T cell responses to AZD1222 COVID-19 vaccine listed by TCRdb under 2021. Broadly, across the study: AZD1222 recipients whose second dose came at about 4 weeks and those whose second dose came at about 12 weeks were combined into one group, since spike-specific TCR depth and breadth did not differ between the two schedules. Trial participants were enrolled into age subgroups of 18-55, 56-69 and 70-plus years, which contained approximately 150, 28 and 58 TCR-sequenced participants, respectively. A total of just over 230 trial participants underwent TCR sequencing, of whom approximately 200 had received two doses of AZD1222 and 26 had received two doses of the MenACWY control vaccine.

Explained via the paper, the time point label denotes: baseline before first vaccination. Vaccinee samples came from UK trials COV001 and COV002, including a single-blind randomized controlled phase 2/3 trial of AZD1222 (ChAdOx1 nCoV-19) in healthy adults. For TCRbeta chain sequencing, PBMC samples from trial participants were taken at day 0 and at day 28 after the second dose. A remark on this clone: Its target antigen remains unknown. Per-nucleotide qualities are absent, and no much larger clonotype sits a single base away.

The CDR3 regions of human TCRbeta chains were analyzed by immunosequencing. In the source study's methods: TCRs in the repertoires were compared against a reference library of SARS-CoV-2-specific TCRs that had been generated with the MIRA antigen-specificity platform. Breadth was defined as the fraction of unique TCRs that were SARS-CoV-2-associated, and depth was defined as the fraction of total T cells that were SARS-CoV-2-associated. Using the MIRA data, every spike-specific TCR was mapped to the spike region that the TCR reacted to and assigned to either a CD4 or a CD8 class. Log10-transformed breadth and depth values were compared by one-way ANOVA with Sidak's multiple comparisons tests. TCRdb stores this immuneACCESS table with in-frame sequences only. Part of the clones is absent; in the studies checked, under half of the shortfall reflects unresolved V genes, and no reason is known for the rest. Clonal size and the V and J genes are those of that table, whereas D and trimming came from the DNA. The sample table records about 130,000 clones; over 85% of these occur just once. Clones ranked in the top ten supply 2.5% to 4% of the sample.

The CDR1 and CDR2 encoded by the germline V gene are SGHDT and YYEEEE. Trimming leaves V shorter by 0 bases and J shorter by 3 bases, with the junction holding 1 base beyond the gene matches. The CDR3 goes from the cysteine to the phenylalanine over 15 residues. Only CDR3 DNA is held: 45 bases, read in frame from base 1. What the research found in general, with its limitations: A significant rise in spike-specific TCR breadth and depth was observed after two AZD1222 doses relative to day 0 and relative to MenACWY recipients. Participants were mostly white British and included more females than males, and it was suggested by the authors that clonal diversity may have been underestimated. In the small 56-69-year group, the increase in depth fell short of significance, most likely because of low power. Because no samples from the day 14 peak response were available, repertoires could be characterized only after the peak T cell response. The whole spike protein was spanned by vaccine-associated CD4 TCRs, and dominant responses were seen in regions 160-218 and 743-854. Only six or seven AZD1222 recipients were SARS-CoV-2 seropositive at baseline, limiting conclusions about previously exposed vaccinees. Reportedly, close to half of the unique spike-specific TCRs recognized epitopes lying outside the regions that are mutated in the B.1.351 and B.1.1.7 variants.

The chain is made from TRBV5-6 and TRBJ2-3; the central 10 bases match TRBD2. The TCR sequence derives from an adult in good health. The sample was peripheral blood, taken on day 0 of AZD1222 vaccination. The nucleotide sequence reads TGTGCCAGCAGCTTGGTAGCGGGAGGAACAGATACGCAGTATTTT. Its product reads: CASSLVAGGTDTQYF.